What follows is one T cell receptor beta chain and its context. Generated by immunoSEQ multiplex PCR, the TCRdb table keeps only in-frame clones and is missing some. The table has roughly 100,000 clones, approximately 89% seen once. Healthy donors had no documented immune events, such as infections, while sampled. The sample is drawn from a study of identifying expanded T cells in peripheral blood. CDR1 and CDR2 from the germline V gene are MDHEN and SYDVKM. V lost 4 bases and J lost 5; bases outside the gene matches: 10. The CDR3 loop spans 15 amino acids. Sequencing used blood. The chain links TRBV28 to TRBJ1-1; 7 nucleotides agree with TRBD1. This clonotype was sampled from a person between 18 and 75 years old in good health. CDR3 DNA: TGTGCCAGCAGTTCCGCGGCAGGGGGTAATACTGAAGCTTTCTTT. Protein sequence: CASSSAAGGNTEAFF. The full variable domain, its missing parts supplied by reference TRBV28 and TRBJ1-1, is DVKVTQSSRYLVKRTGEKVFLECVQDMDHENMFWYRQDPGLGLRLIYFSYDVKMKEKGDIPEGYSVSREKKERFSLILESASTNQTSMYLCASSSAAGGNTEAFFGQGTRLTVV.